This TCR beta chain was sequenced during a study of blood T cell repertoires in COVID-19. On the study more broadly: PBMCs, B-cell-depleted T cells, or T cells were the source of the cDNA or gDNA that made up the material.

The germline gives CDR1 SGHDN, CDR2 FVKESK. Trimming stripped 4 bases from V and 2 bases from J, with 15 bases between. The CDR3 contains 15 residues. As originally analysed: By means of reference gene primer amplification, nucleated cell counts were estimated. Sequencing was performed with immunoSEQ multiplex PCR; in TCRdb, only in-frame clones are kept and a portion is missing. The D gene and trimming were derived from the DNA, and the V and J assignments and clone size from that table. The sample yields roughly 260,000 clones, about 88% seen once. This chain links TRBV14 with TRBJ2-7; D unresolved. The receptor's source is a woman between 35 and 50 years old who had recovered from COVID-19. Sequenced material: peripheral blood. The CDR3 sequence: CASSPSTTSPYEQYF. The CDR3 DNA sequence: TGTGCCAGCAGCCCGTCGACAACCTCCCCCTACGAGCAGTACTTC.